A single sample gave rise to the 8 T cell receptor beta chains below, sequenced in a study of blood T cell repertoires in COVID-19. TCRdb's table, derived via immunoSEQ multiplex PCR, lists solely in-frame clones and lacks some. This sample has about 270,000 clones, with around 86% found just once. Sequenced input: peripheral blood. The receptors stem from a man between 35 and 55 years old with active or convalescent COVID-19.

The J gene is TRBJ2-7, the V gene TRBV19; possibly TRBD2 for D (7 bases). CDR1 is LNHDA, CDR2 SQIVND, per germline (reference sequence). V gave up 8 bases and J gave up 0 bases, with 17 bases separating them. The CDR3 spans 15 residues. CDR3 nucleotides: TGTGCCAGTTGCCAGGGGCGGGGGAGCTCCTACGAGCAGTACTTC. This sequence encodes CASCQGRGSSYEQYF.

V and J are TRBV28 and TRBJ1-1; D gene unclear. The CDR3 consists of 14 residues. The V gene lost 3 bases and the J gene lost 2 bases, with 10 bases spanning the gap. The germline V gene has CDR1 MDHEN and CDR2 SYDVKM. CDR3: CASSLPGSNTEAFF. In nucleotides, the CDR3 is TGTGCCAGCAGTTTGCCCGGGTCCAACACTGAAGCTTTCTTT. Variable domain in full (rest from reference TRBV28 and TRBJ1-1): DVKVTQSSRYLVKRTGEKVFLECVQDMDHENMFWYRQDPGLGLRLIYFSYDVKMKEKGDIPEGYSVSREKKERFSLILESASTNQTSMYLCASSLPGSNTEAFFGQGTRLTVV.

The gene calls are TRBV10-2 and TRBJ1-1; D is ambiguous. The V and J ends lost 2 bases and 11 bases respectively, with 12 bases between them. The CDR3 loop spans 12 amino acids. The germline gives CDR1 WSHSY, CDR2 SAAADI. The CDR3 spells CASSEEYSGAFF. The CDR3 nucleotides are TGCGCCAGCAGTGAGGAGTATTCGGGGGCTTTCTTT.

The J gene is TRBJ1-2, the V gene TRBV5-5, with D unclear. Trimming took 2 bases from V and 5 from J, leaving 10 bases between them. Germline CDR1 SGHKS, CDR2 YYEKEE (reference sequence). The CDR3 contains 13 residues. CDR3 protein: CASSLITTYGYTF. The CDR3 region has the DNA TGTGCCAGCAGCTTAATAACAACGTATGGCTACACCTTC.

The rearrangement links TRBV11-3 to TRBJ2-3; D gene uncertain. Looked up from germline, CDR1 is SGHNT and CDR2 is YENEEA. The V end was cut by 7 bases, the J end by 5 bases, with 13 bases between. The CDR3 is 13 residues long. The CDR3 region is CASTPPLVDTQYF. DNA of the CDR3: TGTGCCAGCACCCCCCCGTTAGTAGATACGCAGTATTTT. Looking up the rest from reference TRBV11-3 and TRBJ2-3 gives the full variable domain: EAGVVQSPRYKIIEKKQPVAFWCNPISGHNTLYWYLQNLGQGPELLIRYENEEAVDDSQLPKDRFSAERLKGVDSTLKIQPAELGDSAVYLCASTPPLVDTQYFGPGTRLTVL.

CDR3 nucleotides: TGTGCCTGGAAGAAACTAGCAGCGTCCACAGATACGCAGTATTTT. Translated: CAWKKLAASTDTQYF. The chain joins TRBV30 to TRBJ2-3, with D maybe TRBD2 (6 bases). V was trimmed by 4 bases and J by 2 bases, leaving 16 bases between them. Per germline, CDR1 GTSNPN and CDR2 SVGIG (reference sequence). The CDR3 contains 15 residues.

The chain carries TRBV24-1 and TRBJ2-3; 14 bases fit TRBD2. The CDR3 spans 18 residues. The V gene's germline CDR1 is KGHDR and CDR2 SFDVKD. The V and J ends lost 3 bases and 2 bases, in that order; junction bases with no gene match: 6. CDR3 residues: CATSDRTSGRSITDTQYF. CDR3 nucleotide sequence: TGTGCCACCAGTGATAGGACTAGCGGGAGGTCCATCACAGATACGCAGTATTTT.

The chain employs TRBV28 and TRBJ2-1; D perhaps matches TRBD1 (6 bases). The CDR3 is 15 amino acids. CDR1 and CDR2 from the germline V gene are MDHEN and SYDVKM. The V and J ends lost 7 bases and 0 bases respectively, with 13 bases between them. CDR3 sequence: CASKQGLSSYNEQFF. CDR3 DNA: TGTGCCAGCAAACAGGGTTTGAGCTCCTACAATGAGCAGTTCTTC.